These 32 T cell receptor beta chains share one sample of origin, sequenced in a study of control samples from healthy donors and cancer patients. Profiled with immunoSEQ multiplex PCR; TCRdb holds only in-frame clones, not every one. The repertoire consists of around 63,000 clones, with more than 75% occurring once and the leading ten covering about 2.1%. Sequencing was carried out using PBMCs. These receptors all come from a woman aged 45-65 years with head and neck cancer.

J is TRBJ2-7 and V is TRBV5-1, with TRBD2 matching over 8 bases. V lost 8 bases to trimming and J lost 5 bases; unmatched junction nucleotides: 9. The CDR3 covers 13 residues. Germline V gene lookup returns CDR1 SGHRS and CDR2 YFSETQ. CDR3 in DNA: TGCGCCAGTGGGACTAGGCAAAAACACGAGCAGTACTTC. Translating it yields CASGTRQKHEQYF.

This clone was observed once. The chain recombines TRBV12-3 or TRBV12-4 with TRBJ2-3; 8 bases line up with TRBD1. CDR3 length: 13 amino acids. Trimming took 6 bases from V and 5 from J; bases not matched to a gene: 4. The CDR3 protein is CASRADREDTQYF. CDR3 in DNA: TGTGCCAGCAGAGCGGACAGGGAAGATACGCAGTATTTT.

The chain uses TRBV6-5 and TRBJ1-5; D possibly corresponds to TRBD1 (5 bases). V was clipped by 9 bases and J by 5 bases, with 11 bases between them. Germline V gives CDR1 MNHEY, CDR2 SVGAGI. The CDR3 consists of 12 residues. DNA for the CDR3: TGTGCCAGTAGGGGAAGGGATCAGCCCCAGCATTTT. Its protein product is CASRGRDQPQHF.

This chain joins TRBV5-6 and TRBJ1-2, with no clear D. CDR1 SGHDT and CDR2 YYEEEE come from the germline V gene. The CDR3 is 11 amino acids. V lost 0 bases, J lost 6 bases, and 3 bases lay in between. This CDR3 reads CASSLVNGYTF. The CDR3 DNA reads as TGTGCCAGCAGCTTGGTCAATGGCTACACCTTC.

V and J are TRBV4-1 and TRBJ2-7, with TRBD2 as a possible D gene (8 bases). This CDR3 contains 15 residues. Trimming removed 4 bases at V and 6 bases at J, with 19 bases between. CDR1 and CDR2 (germline): MGHRA, YSYEKL. CDR3 loop: CASSLLGGAGGEQYF. The DNA for the CDR3 is TGCGCCAGCAGCCTATTAGGGGGCGCGGGGGGCGAGCAGTACTTC.

The rearrangement joins TRBV25-1 to TRBJ2-7, with a weak D call TRBD1 (7 bases). The V gene lost 7 bases and the J gene lost 2 bases, with 12 bases spanning the gap. CDR3 size: 13 residues. CDR1 and CDR2 (germline): MGHDK, SYGVNS. Here the CDR3 DNA reads TGTGCCAGCATGCAGGGGGGAACCTACGAGCAGTACTTC. Translated: CASMQGGTYEQYF.

In this sample, this clone turned up once. The genes are TRBV7-9 and TRBJ1-4, with 7 bases matching TRBD1. The CDR3 has 17 amino acids. Germline V gives CDR1 SEHNR, CDR2 FQNEAQ (reference sequence). V was clipped by 3 bases and J by 0 bases; unmatched bases: 7. CDR3 sequence: CASSLRQGQATNEKLFF. The CDR3 region has the DNA TGTGCCAGCAGCTTGAGACAGGGACAAGCAACTAATGAAAAACTGTTTTTT.

The chain has TRBV4-1 and TRBJ1-2, with a weak D call TRBD1 (6 bases). The CDR3 spans 17 residues. Germline CDR1 MGHRA, CDR2 YSYEKL. Deletions cut 0 bases from V and 3 bases from J, with 17 bases between. CDR3 sequence (DNA): TGCGCCAGCAGCCAAGAAGGCGGCGGCAGGGGTGACTATGGCTACACCTTC. Residues: CASSQEGGGRGDYGYTF.

The chain carries TRBV18 and TRBJ2-1; 10 nucleotides agree with TRBD2. Germline lookup yields CDR1 KGHSH and CDR2 LQKENI. The CDR3 has 17 residues. Germline trimming cut 4 bases from V and 0 bases from J; bases unmatched to any gene: 6. The CDR3 bases are TGTGCCAGCTCACGGTTTAGCGGGGGGCTCTCCTACAATGAGCAGTTCTTC. Encoded protein: CASSRFSGGLSYNEQFF.

This chain uses TRBV5-1 with TRBJ2-5, with 7 bases fitting TRBD2. This CDR3 has 15 residues. In germline, CDR1 is SGHRS, CDR2 YFSETQ. Germline trimming cut 2 bases from V and 3 bases from J; bases unmatched to any gene: 7. This CDR3 is CASSFGLLAEETQYF. The CDR3 coding sequence is TGCGCCAGCAGCTTCGGTTTGCTAGCGGAAGAGACCCAGTACTTC. Full variable domain (outside the CDR3, taken from reference TRBV5-1 and TRBJ2-5): KAGVTQTPRYLIKTRGQQVTLSCSPISGHRSVSWYQQTPGQGLQFLFEYFSETQRNKGNFPGRFSGRQFSNSRSEMNVSTLELGDSALYLCASSFGLLAEETQYFGPGTRLLVL.

A single count supports this clone. The rearrangement links TRBV6-6 to TRBJ2-1, with 9 nucleotides matching TRBD1. The CDR3 covers 15 residues. The V gene end was trimmed by 10 bases and the J gene end by 3 bases; junction bases not matched to a gene: 10. Per germline, CDR1 MNHNY and CDR2 SVGAGI (reference sequence). For the CDR3, the DNA is TGTGCCAACCGTCGGACAGGGGCGGTCTACAATGAGCAGTTCTTC. As protein: CANRRTGAVYNEQFF.

In this sample, this clone turned up once. The J gene is TRBJ1-5, the V gene TRBV6-5; 12 positions agree with TRBD1. The CDR3 is 13 residues long. Germline V lookup: CDR1 MNHEY, CDR2 SVGAGI. Trimming cost V 10 bases and J 16 bases; bases outside gene matches: 14. The DNA for the CDR3 is TGTGCCACCCTCCGGGACAGGGGGCTCCCGCGTCATTTT. Translating it yields CATLRDRGLPRHF.

The chain employs TRBV5-8 and TRBJ1-2; D remains ambiguous. V lost 1 base and J lost 6, with 7 bases in between. CDR3 length equals 12 residues. Germline CDR1 reads SGHTS; CDR2 reads YDEGEE. The CDR3 spells CASSLLRDGYTF. CDR3 sequence (DNA): TGTGCCAGCAGCTTGTTAAGGGATGGCTACACCTTC.

The chain couples TRBV6-6 to TRBJ2-7; the D gene is possibly TRBD2 (6 bases). Germline V gene data show CDR1 as MNHNY and CDR2 as SVGAGI (reference sequence). With 3 bases removed from V and 2 bases from J, the gap between germline ends came to 14 bases. The CDR3 extends over 15 amino acids. The CDR3 reads CASSYDGGSTYEQYF. Here the CDR3 DNA reads TGTGCCAGCAGTTATGACGGAGGGTCCACCTACGAGCAGTACTTC.

The genes are TRBV2 and TRBJ2-5; 7 positions agree with TRBD2. With V trimmed by 9 bases and J by 5 bases, 21 bases remained unmatched. Germline assignment: CDR1 SNHLY and CDR2 FYNNEI. The CDR3 is 17 residues long. The CDR3 bases are TGTGCCAGGCGGCGGGCCCCCGGAGCGGGGAGGGTGGAGACCCAGTACTTC. This codes for CARRRAPGAGRVETQYF.

The chain recombines TRBV7-6 with TRBJ2-1; 12 nucleotides line up with TRBD1. Germline V gives CDR1 SGHVS, CDR2 FNYEAQ. The trim removed 6 bases at V and 9 bases at J, leaving 15 bases unmatched. This CDR3 contains 17 residues. The CDR3 protein is CASRGTGGLTAIGEQFF. The CDR3 region has the DNA TGTGCCAGCAGGGGGACAGGGGGCCTGACTGCAATCGGTGAGCAGTTCTTC.

This chain uses TRBV11-2 with TRBJ1-6, with D unresolved. Between the trimmed V and J ends, which lost 3 bases and 7 bases, there was a span of 16 bases. The CDR3 runs to 16 residues. Per the germline V gene, CDR1 is SGHAT and CDR2 is FQNNGV. CDR3 loop: CASSFGRISTNSPLHF. CDR3 DNA: TGTGCCAGCAGCTTCGGACGGATCTCCACCAATTCACCCCTCCACTTT. The full variable domain, its missing parts supplied by reference TRBV11-2 and TRBJ1-6, is EAGVAQSPRYKIIEKRQSVAFWCNPISGHATLYWYQQILGQGPKLLIQFQNNGVVDDSQLPKDRFSAERLKGVDSTLKIQPAKLEDSAVYLCASSFGRISTNSPLHFGNGTRLTVT.

The CDR3 DNA is TGTGCCAGCAGCCGAGACAGGGGAAGCACAGATACGCAGTATTTT. Translated, it gives CASSRDRGSTDTQYF. The J gene is TRBJ2-3, the V gene TRBV6-5, with 8 bases matching TRBD1. This CDR3 has 15 amino acids. The germline gives CDR1 MNHEY, CDR2 SVGAGI. V lost 6 bases, J lost 0 bases, and 5 bases stayed unmatched.

The V call is TRBV5-4, the J call TRBJ2-2; D perhaps matches TRBD1 (5 bases). Germline V CDR1 and CDR2: SGHNT, YYREEE (reference sequence). Deletions cut 3 bases from V and 3 bases from J, with 18 bases between. This CDR3 spans 17 amino acids. This chain's CDR3 is CASSSRTQSDYTGELFF. The CDR3 bases are TGTGCCAGCAGCTCCCGGACACAGAGTGATTACACCGGGGAGCTGTTTTTT.

This chain's CDR3 is CASSQEDRVDEKLFF. CDR3 coding DNA: TGCGCCAGCAGCCAAGAGGACAGGGTGGATGAAAAACTGTTTTTT. This sequence joins TRBV4-3 and TRBJ1-4, with 8 nucleotides matching TRBD1. The CDR3 extends over 15 amino acids. J was trimmed by 6 bases and V by 0 bases; bases with no gene match: 3. The germline V gene has CDR1 LGHNA and CDR2 YSLEER.

This rearrangement joins TRBV10-1 to TRBJ1-1; D possibly corresponds to TRBD1 (5 bases). From germline, CDR1 is WNHNN and CDR2 SYGVQD (reference sequence). Trimming stripped 1 base from V and 5 bases from J, with 14 bases between. This CDR3 comprises 15 residues. CDR3: CASSELRGRRTEAFF. The DNA of the CDR3 is TGCGCCAGCAGTGAGTTGAGGGGAAGGCGGACTGAAGCTTTCTTT.

The J gene is TRBJ2-4, the V gene TRBV28, with 7 bases aligning to TRBD1. The V gene end was trimmed by 6 bases and the J gene end by 0 bases; junction bases not matched to a gene: 8. Looked up from germline, CDR1 is MDHEN and CDR2 is SYDVKM. The CDR3 spans 16 residues. The CDR3 region has the DNA TGTGCCAGCAGCTTAGACAGGGTGGTAGCCAAAAACATTCAGTACTTC. Translation: CASSLDRVVAKNIQYF.

This chain uses TRBV7-9 with TRBJ1-1; maybe TRBD1 (6 bases). This CDR3 region has 14 residues. Trimming pared 2 bases from V and 6 bases from J, leaving 13 bases between. Looked up from germline, CDR1 is SEHNR and CDR2 is FQNEAQ (reference sequence). The CDR3 spells CASSLSAGAPEAFF. CDR3 in DNA: TGTGCCAGCAGCTTAAGCGCAGGGGCCCCTGAAGCTTTCTTT.

The V gene is TRBV9, the J gene TRBJ2-1, with TRBD1 matching 10 bases. The germline V gene has CDR1 SGDLS and CDR2 YYNGEE. This CDR3 is built from 16 residues. V shed 0 bases, J shed 7 bases, and the junction held 7 bases outside the gene matches. CDR3 loop: CASSVEADRGFNEQFF. In nucleotides, the CDR3 is TGTGCCAGCAGCGTAGAGGCGGACAGGGGGTTTAATGAGCAGTTCTTC.

The J gene is TRBJ2-6, the V gene TRBV15; 9 bases map to TRBD1. Germline V CDR1 and CDR2: LNHNV, YYDKDF (reference sequence). Trimming at V came to 3 bases and at J to 2 bases, leaving 8 bases not matched to a gene. This CDR3 is built from 18 residues. The CDR3, as DNA: TGTGCCACCAGCAGGGACAGGGGAATGGGCGCTGGGGCCAACGTCCTGACTTTC. Its translation: CATSRDRGMGAGANVLTF. The complete variable domain, with remaining parts taken from reference TRBV15 and TRBJ2-6, reads DAMVIQNPRYQVTQFGKPVTLSCSQTLNHNVMYWYQQKSSQAPKLLFHYYDKDFNNEADTPDNFQSRRPNTSFCFLDIRSPGLGDTAMYLCATSRDRGMGAGANVLTFGAGSRLTVL.

The chain has TRBV5-6 and TRBJ1-2, with 9 nucleotides matching TRBD1. The CDR3 is 14 amino acids. J lost 7 bases, V lost 3 bases, and 7 bases had no gene match. The germline V gene has CDR1 SGHDT and CDR2 YYEEEE. The CDR3 region is CASSWTGEMTGYTF. The CDR3 DNA is TGTGCCAGCAGCTGGACAGGGGAAATGACTGGCTACACCTTC.

This clone was recorded once. The chain employs TRBV5-1 and TRBJ2-3; tentative D call: TRBD1 (5 bases). Trimming took 2 bases from V and 6 from J, leaving 13 bases between them. The CDR3 length is 14 residues. The germline V gene has CDR1 SGHRS and CDR2 YFSETQ. The CDR3 DNA reads as TGCGCCAGCAGCTTTAAAGGGGCCCTCGATACGCAGTATTTT. Translating gives CASSFKGALDTQYF.

The chain's CDR3 is CASSVRGETQYF. CDR3 DNA sequence: TGTGCCAGTAGTGTCAGAGGTGAGACCCAGTACTTC. The chain is built from TRBV19 and TRBJ2-5, with D uncertain. Trimming removed 5 bases from V and 5 bases from J, with 9 bases in between. The CDR3 runs to 12 residues. Germline V gene sequence: CDR1 LNHDA, CDR2 SQIVND (reference sequence). The complete variable domain, with remaining parts taken from reference TRBV19 and TRBJ2-5, reads DGGITQSPKYLFRKEGQNVTLSCEQNLNHDAMYWYRQDPGQGLRLIYYSQIVNDFQKGDIAEGYSVSREKKESFPLTVTSAQKNPTAFYLCASSVRGETQYFGPGTRLLVL.

This clone turned up a few times. The rearrangement joins TRBV19 to TRBJ1-6; no firm D call. This CDR3 spans 13 amino acids. The V gene lost 1 base and the J gene lost 13 bases, with 11 bases spanning the gap. Germline lookup yields CDR1 LNHDA and CDR2 SQIVND (reference sequence). The CDR3 bases are TGTGCCAGTAGTATAGGGCAGCGGAATCCCCTCCACTTT. Protein: CASSIGQRNPLHF.

This chain connects TRBV30 to TRBJ2-4, with D perhaps matching TRBD1 or TRBD2 (5 bases each). Germline CDR1 reads GTSNPN; CDR2 reads SVGIG (reference sequence). The ends were cut back, 0 bases at V and 8 bases at J, with 11 bases in the middle. This CDR3 spans 13 amino acids. CDR3 DNA sequence: TGTGCCTGGAGTGTAATCGGGGCAGACATTCAGTACTTC. Encoded protein: CAWSVIGADIQYF.

The chain links TRBV7-6 to TRBJ2-2; a possible D gene is TRBD1 (5 bases). Trimming removed 5 bases from V and 4 bases from J, with 17 bases in between. CDR1 and CDR2 (germline): SGHVS, FNYEAQ. CDR3 length: 16 residues. Here the CDR3 DNA reads TGTGCCAGCAGCCCTCGGCTGACAGCAACCACCGGGGAGCTGTTTTTT. Translated, it gives CASSPRLTATTGELFF.

The V gene is TRBV5-1, the J gene TRBJ2-1, with 12 bases lining up with TRBD2. The CDR3 has 15 residues. Germline CDR1 reads SGHRS; CDR2 reads YFSETQ. The ends lost 5 bases at V and 4 bases at J; junction bases unmatched: 4. The CDR3 loop is CASSLTSGGYNEQFF. Here the CDR3 DNA reads TGCGCCAGCAGTTTGACTAGCGGGGGATACAATGAGCAGTTCTTC.